The clone carrying this TCR beta chain turned up a few times. This sample is part of a study of blood T cell repertoires in COVID-19. How the authors handled the data: From reference gene primer amplification, estimates of nucleated cell counts were derived. Assay: immunoSEQ multiplex PCR; the TCRdb copy retains only in-frame clones and omits some. V, J and clone size are those of that table, while D and trimming were read from the DNA. The table shows about 230,000 clones, with approximately 80% occurring only once. The source is a man aged 35 to 55 with acute or convalescent COVID-19. The specimen was peripheral blood.

The DNA of the CDR3 is TGTGCCAGCAGTGAAGCAGGGAGCGTTTCTGGAAACACCATATATTTT. Its protein is CASSEAGSVSGNTIYF. This chain uses TRBV6-1 with TRBJ1-3; D is undetermined. Between the trimmed V and J ends, which lost 0 bases and 1 base, there was a span of 10 bases. The CDR3 has 16 residues. The germline V gene has CDR1 MNHNS and CDR2 SASEGT.